This T cell receptor (beta chain) stems from a study of CD4 and CD8 cells across lung adenocarcinoma regions. TCRdb processed the PCR reads anew with MiXCR; each CDR3 protein has one entry. Of 10,000 to 15,000 distinct CDR3 sequences listed, 40% to 55% are singletons. Donors had localized lung adenocarcinoma, a non-small cell lung cancer. This clonotype was sampled from a female donor with lung adenocarcinoma. The CD4 and CD8 labels of this study may be unreliable. The sequenced sample consisted of CD8+ T cells from the margin of a lung tumor.

CDR3 sequence: CASSFGPGSSYGYTF. CDR3 sequence (DNA): TGTGCCAGCAGTTTTGGCCCCGGATCCTCCTATGGCTACACCTTC. This chain joins TRBV6-5 and TRBJ1-2; D call uncertain. The germline V and J ends were trimmed by 4 bases and 4 bases, with 16 bases remaining between them. This CDR3 region has 15 residues. Germline V lookup: CDR1 MNHEY, CDR2 SVGAGI.